This T cell receptor beta chain came from a study of blood T cells in healthy people across ages. Alongside a J-beta primer mix, a sample-barcoded 5' primer served in a second PCR lasting about 6 to 12 cycles. Using its own MiXCR run on the 5' RACE reads, TCRdb lists one record per CDR3 protein. There are roughly 1,000,000 distinct CDR3 sequences in the sample; under 30% occur only once, and approximately 0.71% lies in the top ten. This CDR3 has 15 residues. V shed 5 bases, J shed 8 bases, and the junction held 9 bases outside the gene matches. Germline assignment: CDR1 MNHNY and CDR2 SVGAGI (reference sequence). This sample also belongs to another study, concerning T cells of mothers and their children. That work contributes: When the second PCR was run, its M1S primer added sample barcodes and 2-4 random nucleotides. Sequencing returned over 9 million TCR beta CDR3 reads per mother and around 3 million per child.

The chain is built from TRBV6-6 and TRBJ2-1, with 10 bases lining up with TRBD2. The source of this sequence is a girl under 10 years old in good health. Material for sequencing was blood. CDR3 loop: CASSTLAGVDDEQFF. In DNA, the CDR3 is TGTGCCAGCAGTACCCTAGCGGGAGTCGATGATGAGCAGTTCTTC.